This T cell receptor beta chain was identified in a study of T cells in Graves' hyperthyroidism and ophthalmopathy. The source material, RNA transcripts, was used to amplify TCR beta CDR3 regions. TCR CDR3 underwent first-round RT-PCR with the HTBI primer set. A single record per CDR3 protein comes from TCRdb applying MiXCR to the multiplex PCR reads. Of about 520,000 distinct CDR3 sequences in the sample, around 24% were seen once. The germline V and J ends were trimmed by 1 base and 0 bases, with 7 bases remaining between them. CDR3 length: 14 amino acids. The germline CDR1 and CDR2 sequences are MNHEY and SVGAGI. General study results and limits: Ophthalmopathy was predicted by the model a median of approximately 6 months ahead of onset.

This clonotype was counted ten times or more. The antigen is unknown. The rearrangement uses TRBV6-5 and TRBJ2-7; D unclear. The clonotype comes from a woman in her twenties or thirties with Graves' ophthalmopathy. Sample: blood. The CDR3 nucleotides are TGTGCCAGCAGTTACTTGTCCTACTCCTACGAGCAGTACTTC. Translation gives CASSYLSYSYEQYF.